Each of the 30 T cell receptor beta chains below was sequenced from the same sample in a study of OX40 agonist ivuxolimab in advanced cancers. Data came from immunoSEQ multiplex PCR; TCRdb stores just in-frame clones and leaves some out. Found here are around 14,000 clones, around 82% of them singletons; the top ten hold around a fifth. Sequencing used CD4+ or CD8+ T cells sorted from blood, obtained in a trial of the OX40 agonist ivuxolimab. These receptors were obtained from an adult with an advanced solid tumor such as melanoma, head and neck, liver or kidney cancer.

The chain employs TRBV27 and TRBJ2-1, with D tentatively TRBD1 (6 bases). This CDR3 has 16 residues. CDR1 is MNHEY and CDR2 is SMNVEV in the germline V gene (reference sequence). V was cut by 6 bases and J by 6 bases, with 21 bases left in between. CDR3 DNA sequence: TGTGCCAGCAGGTTCCGAGTCGGACAGAATCCCAATGAGCAGTTCTTC. Protein sequence: CASRFRVGQNPNEQFF.

The chain combines TRBV7-9 with TRBJ2-1; TRBD2 aligns across 7 bases. CDR3 length: 13 amino acids. J lost 8 bases, V lost 5 bases, and 6 bases had no gene match. Germline CDR1 and CDR2: SEHNR and FQNEAQ (reference sequence). CDR3 bases: TGTGCCAGCAGCCCCTCAGGGAGGGATGAGCAGTTCTTC. Translating it yields CASSPSGRDEQFF.

The genes are TRBV6-1 and TRBJ2-2, with D uncertain. This CDR3 is built from 12 residues. Germline CDR1 and CDR2: MNHNS and SASEGT. Trimming took off 1 base at V and 4 bases at J, with 1 base between the two ends. The CDR3 region is CASSEGTGELFF. The CDR3 DNA sequence: TGTGCCAGCAGTGAAGGCACCGGGGAGCTGTTTTTT.

This clone is medium-sized (0.01 to 0.1%) within its sample. The chain couples TRBV4-3 to TRBJ2-1; 9 nucleotides match TRBD2. J was trimmed by 4 bases and V by 4 bases; bases with no gene match: 8. Germline lookup yields CDR1 LGHNA and CDR2 YSLEER. This CDR3 region has 16 residues. The CDR3 sequence is CASSRSTSGDYNEQFF. DNA for the CDR3: TGCGCCAGCAGCCGATCGACTAGCGGAGATTACAATGAGCAGTTCTTC.

V is TRBV30 and J is TRBJ2-7; 7 bases align to TRBD2. Germline loops: CDR1 GTSNPN, CDR2 SVGIG (reference sequence). The CDR3 consists of 14 residues. J was trimmed by 6 bases and V by 2 bases; bases with no gene match: 10. The CDR3 DNA sequence: TGTGCCTGGAGTTTTGGGGGGGGATCGGGCGAGCAGTACTTC. Protein sequence: CAWSFGGGSGEQYF. The full variable domain, rest sourced from reference TRBV30 and TRBJ2-7, is SQTIHQWPATLVQPVGSPLSLECTVEGTSNPNLYWYRQAAGRGLQLLFYSVGIGQISSEVPQNLSASRPQDRQFILSSKKLLLSDSGFYLCAWSFGGGSGEQYFGPGTRLTVT.

The chain joins TRBV6-1 to TRBJ1-1, with D unresolved. The CDR3 has 11 residues. Trimming cost V 8 bases and J 2 bases, with 6 bases left between them. Germline assignment: CDR1 MNHNS and CDR2 SASEGT. The CDR3 here is CASRFNTEAFF. The DNA of the CDR3 is TGTGCCAGCCGGTTCAACACTGAAGCTTTCTTT.

The rearrangement links TRBV4-1 to TRBJ2-2; possibly TRBD1 or TRBD2 for D (5 bases each). Deletions cut 2 bases from V and 5 bases from J, with 15 bases between. Germline CDR1 is MGHRA and CDR2 is YSYEKL. The CDR3 is made up of 16 amino acids. The CDR3 reads CASSQSGHPGTGELFF. The CDR3 bases are TGCGCCAGCAGCCAAAGCGGACACCCCGGGACCGGGGAGCTGTTTTTT.

The V gene is TRBV6-6, the J gene TRBJ2-1; TRBD2 matches 10 bases. Germline assignment: CDR1 MNHNY and CDR2 SVGAGI (reference sequence). The length of the CDR3 is 15 residues. V dropped 6 bases and J dropped 8; count of bases not matched to a gene: 10. The CDR3 bases are TGTGCCAGCAGGAATACTAGCGGGATTCCCCATGAGCAGTTCTTC. It is translated as CASRNTSGIPHEQFF.

This chain connects TRBV7-9 to TRBJ2-1, with 10 bases that match TRBD1. V dropped 5 bases and J dropped 6; count of bases not matched to a gene: 7. Per the germline V gene, CDR1 is SEHNR and CDR2 is FQNEAQ (reference sequence). CDR3 size: 15 residues. In DNA, the CDR3 is TGTGCCAGCAGCCCCAGGACAGGGGGAAGCAATGAGCAGTTCTTC. Its translation is CASSPRTGGSNEQFF.

The gene calls are TRBV30 and TRBJ2-2; maybe TRBD2 (5 bases). The CDR3 loop spans 14 amino acids. CDR1 GTSNPN and CDR2 SVGIG come from the germline V gene (reference sequence). DNA of the CDR3: TGTGCTTACGGTTTTAGACCGGGAACCGGGGAGCTGTTTTTT. Translating it yields CAYGFRPGTGELFF. The variable domain in full, completed from reference TRBV30 and TRBJ2-2, reads SQTIHQWPATLVQPVGSPLSLECTVEGTSNPNLYWYRQAAGRGLQLLFYSVGIGQISSEVPQNLSASRPQDRQFILSSKKLLLSDSGFYLCAYGFRPGTGELFFGEGSRLTVL.

The chain is built from TRBV11-2 and TRBJ2-1; possible D gene TRBD1, 6 bases. V lost 3 bases to trimming and J lost 0 bases, with 15 bases between them. Germline V CDR1 and CDR2: SGHAT, FQNNGV. The CDR3 spans 17 residues. CDR3 sequence: CASSFLYRDGSYNEQFF. CDR3 coding DNA: TGTGCCAGCAGCTTCCTCTACAGGGACGGCTCCTACAATGAGCAGTTCTTC.

The rearrangement links TRBV5-4 to TRBJ2-7, with 8 bases that match TRBD2. Germline loops: CDR1 SGHNT, CDR2 YYREEE (reference sequence). This CDR3 has 15 amino acids. After removal of 4 bases from V and 7 bases from J, the junction contained 13 bases not matched to a gene. For the CDR3, the DNA is TGTGCCAGCAGCCCAGAGGCTAGCGGGCCCCGGGAGCAGTACTTC. Protein product: CASSPEASGPREQYF.

The gene calls are TRBV10-3 and TRBJ2-1; TRBD2 matches 12 bases. CDR1 is ENHRY and CDR2 is SYGVKD in the germline V gene. Trimming cost V 2 bases and J 7 bases; bases outside gene matches: 3. The CDR3 runs to 15 residues. This chain's CDR3 is CAISEGLAGLNEQFF. For the CDR3, the DNA is TGTGCCATCAGTGAGGGACTAGCGGGATTAAATGAGCAGTTCTTC.

This sequence joins TRBV7-9 and TRBJ2-3; D remains ambiguous. The CDR3 covers 16 residues. V was pared by 4 bases and J by 2 bases, with 16 bases between. From germline, CDR1 is SEHNR and CDR2 FQNEAQ (reference sequence). Written as DNA, the CDR3 is TGTGCCAGCAGCTCCCCCCGGGCGGCTCCCACAGATACGCAGTATTTT. Amino acids: CASSSPRAAPTDTQYF. The full variable domain, completed using reference TRBV7-9 and TRBJ2-3, is DTGVSQNPRHKITKRGQNVTFRCDPISEHNRLYWYRQTLGQGPEFLTYFQNEAQLEKSRLLSDRFSAERPKGSFSTLEIQRTEQGDSAMYLCASSSPRAAPTDTQYFGPGTRLTVL.

The chain combines TRBV11-3 with TRBJ2-2; 8 nucleotides line up with TRBD2. The CDR3 covers 17 residues. Germline V gives CDR1 SGHNT, CDR2 YENEEA. J lost 6 bases, V lost 5 bases, and 14 bases had no gene match. CDR3 region: CASSPLGLVSLAGELFF. The CDR3 bases are TGTGCCAGCAGCCCCCTGGGACTAGTAAGTTTGGCCGGGGAGCTGTTTTTT. Full variable domain (rest looked up from reference TRBV11-3 and TRBJ2-2): EAGVVQSPRYKIIEKKQPVAFWCNPISGHNTLYWYLQNLGQGPELLIRYENEEAVDDSQLPKDRFSAERLKGVDSTLKIQPAELGDSAVYLCASSPLGLVSLAGELFFGEGSRLTVL.

This chain uses TRBV4-3 with TRBJ2-7, with 8 nucleotides matching TRBD1. There are 15 residues in the CDR3. V lost 1 base to trimming and J lost 4 bases; unmatched junction nucleotides: 6. Per germline, CDR1 LGHNA and CDR2 YSLEER. The CDR3 DNA reads TGCGCCAGCAGCCAAGGAACAGGGGGGCCATACGAGCAGTACTTC. Encoded protein: CASSQGTGGPYEQYF.

The chain uses TRBV9 and TRBJ1-1; 8 nucleotides align to TRBD1. CDR1 is SGDLS, CDR2 YYNGEE, per germline. This CDR3 spans 16 amino acids. V lost 3 bases, J lost 0 bases, and 7 bases stayed unmatched. Here the CDR3 reads CASSADRGVLNTEAFF. In DNA form, the CDR3 reads TGTGCCAGCAGCGCCGACAGGGGCGTCCTGAACACTGAAGCTTTCTTT.

This clone was picked up one time. A read error may account for a junction end that differs from germline. This chain links TRBV7-7 with TRBJ2-7; 8 nucleotides line up with TRBD2. CDR1 SSHAT and CDR2 FNYEAQ come from the germline V gene (reference sequence). The CDR3 is 15 amino acids. This CDR3 is CASSLAAGATYEQYF. CDR3 bases: TGTGCTAGCAGCTTAGCAGCGGGGGCGACCTACGAGCAGTACTTC.

The chain combines TRBV7-3 with TRBJ2-5, with 7 positions matching TRBD1. CDR1 is SGHTA, CDR2 FQGTGA, per germline. This CDR3 contains 15 residues. V gave up 5 bases and J gave up 1 base; unmatched junction bases: 7. The DNA for the CDR3 is TGTGCCAGCAGCGTTGCAGGGGGAGTCCAAGAGACCCAGTACTTC. This codes for CASSVAGGVQETQYF.

The CDR3 protein is CASSWLGNEQFF. DNA of the CDR3: TGTGCCAGCAGTTGGTTGGGCAATGAGCAGTTCTTC. V gene TRBV6-1 combines with J gene TRBJ2-1; D unclear. Germline values: CDR1 MNHNS, CDR2 SASEGT. V was clipped by 5 bases and J by 6 bases, with 8 bases between them. The CDR3 covers 12 residues.

The chain combines TRBV28 with TRBJ2-1; a possible D gene is TRBD2 (6 bases). Trimming left V 11 bases short and J 6 bases short, with 20 bases between. In germline, CDR1 is MDHEN, CDR2 SYDVKM. CDR3 length: 14 amino acids. CDR3 region: CAARPPGVGNEQFF. Written as DNA, the CDR3 is TGTGCCGCACGACCTCCGGGAGTGGGCAATGAGCAGTTCTTC.

The rearrangement joins TRBV15 to TRBJ2-7, with 7 nucleotides matching TRBD1. The CDR3 spans 14 residues. The junction had 7 bases not matched to a gene; V was cut back by 5 bases and J by 3 bases. Germline V CDR1 and CDR2: LNHNV, YYDKDF (reference sequence). CDR3 in amino acids: CATSRGQANYEQYF. CDR3 DNA: TGTGCCACCAGCCGTGGACAGGCGAACTACGAGCAGTACTTC.

The V call is TRBV5-1, the J call TRBJ2-3; 7 positions agree with TRBD1. This CDR3 has 15 amino acids. J gave up 0 bases and V 5 bases, and 6 bases lay outside the gene matches. CDR1 and CDR2 (germline): SGHRS, YFSETQ. The CDR3 loop reads CASRLMGQSTDTQYF. The CDR3 DNA reads TGCGCCAGCAGATTGATGGGACAGAGCACAGATACGCAGTATTTT.

This clone was picked up a small number of times. The chain joins TRBV14 to TRBJ2-2; D not resolved. The CDR3 is made up of 16 amino acids. CDR1 is SGHDN, CDR2 FVKESK, per germline. V lost 1 base, J lost 0 bases, and 9 bases lay in between. CDR3 sequence (DNA): TGTGCCAGCAGCCAAGTACGTGGACCGAACACCGGGGAGCTGTTTTTT. Residues: CASSQVRGPNTGELFF.

The V call is TRBV7-6, the J call TRBJ2-7; D possibly corresponds to TRBD1 (7 bases). The CDR3 runs 14 residues. V lost 5 bases, J lost 3 bases, and 14 bases lay in between. CDR1 SGHVS and CDR2 FNYEAQ come from the germline V gene. The CDR3 nucleotides read TGTGCCAGCAGCCCCCTCCAGGGGGGCTACGAGCAGTACTTC. Amino acids: CASSPLQGGYEQYF.

V usage is TRBV4-1 and J usage is TRBJ1-2, with D unclear. Germline-derived CDR1 and CDR2 are MGHRA and YSYEKL. The CDR3 sequence is 14 residues long. Deletions cut 0 bases from V and 2 bases from J, with 7 bases between. CDR3 sequence: CASSQDYTNYGYTF. DNA for the CDR3: TGCGCCAGCAGCCAAGATTACACAAACTATGGCTACACCTTC.

The chain combines TRBV5-5 with TRBJ1-2; TRBD1 aligns across 7 bases. This CDR3 contains 15 residues. The germline V gene encodes CDR1 SGHKS and CDR2 YYEKEE (reference sequence). Germline trimming cut 0 bases from V and 4 bases from J; bases unmatched to any gene: 6. CDR3 region: CASSLERQGAYGYTF. CDR3 bases: TGTGCCAGCAGCTTGGAGCGACAGGGTGCCTATGGCTACACCTTC.

The chain couples TRBV7-9 to TRBJ1-5; perhaps TRBD1 as D (6 bases). The CDR3 loop spans 16 amino acids. V lost 4 bases, J lost 7 bases, and 20 bases lay in between. CDR1 SEHNR and CDR2 FQNEAQ come from the germline V gene (reference sequence). This chain's CDR3 is CASSSRIGQREQPQHF. The CDR3 nucleotides are TGTGCCAGCAGCTCAAGGATCGGACAGCGAGAGCAGCCCCAGCATTTT. The full variable domain, rest sourced from reference TRBV7-9 and TRBJ1-5, is DTGVSQNPRHKITKRGQNVTFRCDPISEHNRLYWYRQTLGQGPEFLTYFQNEAQLEKSRLLSDRFSAERPKGSFSTLEIQRTEQGDSAMYLCASSSRIGQREQPQHFGDGTRLSIL.

The chain carries TRBV19 and TRBJ1-5; D ambiguous. The CDR3 runs 13 residues. The germline V gene has CDR1 LNHDA and CDR2 SQIVND (reference sequence). V lost 3 bases to trimming and J lost 3 bases, with 6 bases between them. The DNA for the CDR3 is TGTGCCAGTAGTATTATCCTCAATCAGCCCCAGCATTTT. This translates into CASSIILNQPQHF. The variable domain in full, completed from reference TRBV19 and TRBJ1-5, reads DGGITQSPKYLFRKEGQNVTLSCEQNLNHDAMYWYRQDPGQGLRLIYYSQIVNDFQKGDIAEGYSVSREKKESFPLTVTSAQKNPTAFYLCASSIILNQPQHFGDGTRLSIL.

The J gene is TRBJ2-1, the V gene TRBV9; D perhaps matches TRBD2 (6 bases). Germline CDR1 SGDLS, CDR2 YYNGEE. The CDR3 totals 13 residues. With 0 bases removed from V and 8 bases from J, the gap between germline ends came to 9 bases. Here the CDR3 reads CASSVGLGDEQFF. For the CDR3, the DNA is TGTGCCAGCAGCGTAGGACTAGGTGATGAGCAGTTCTTC.